The 10 T cell receptor beta chains in this list originate from one sample, sequenced in a study of a mutant IDH1 vaccine in newly diagnosed glioma. Clones were read by immunoSEQ multiplex PCR, and TCRdb kept only the in-frame ones, dropping some. The sample contains about 16,000 clones, more than 65% of which appear only once. As for time point: baseline, week 1 (first vaccination visit). The treatment is: pre-vaccination baseline after standard-of-care therapy. The sequencing here drew on PBMCs, taken from a glioma patient treated with radiotherapy, temozolomide or both. The receptor source for this set is a man between 35 and 55 years old with glioma.

This chain links TRBV7-9 with TRBJ1-2, with D perhaps TRBD1 (5 bases). Between the trimmed V and J ends, which lost 3 bases and 2 bases, there was a span of 10 bases. Germline V CDR1 and CDR2: SEHNR, FQNEAQ (reference sequence). This CDR3 is built from 14 residues. The CDR3 DNA is TGTGCCAGCAGCTTTCCGGGACTGAACTATGGCTACACCTTC. Its translation: CASSFPGLNYGYTF.

The chain combines TRBV6-1 with TRBJ2-1; D is unresolved. The ends were cut back, 6 bases at V and 8 bases at J, with 8 bases in the middle. Germline V lookup: CDR1 MNHNS, CDR2 SASEGT. The CDR3 extends over 11 amino acids. In nucleotides, the CDR3 is TGTGCCAGCAGGTTTGGGGATGAGCAGTTCTTC. Its translation is CASRFGDEQFF.

J is TRBJ2-1 and V is TRBV5-4, with TRBD2 matching 8 bases. Trimming at V came to 5 bases and at J to 12 bases, leaving 4 bases not matched to a gene. The CDR3 length is 11 residues. In germline, CDR1 is SGHNT, CDR2 YYREEE (reference sequence). CDR3 DNA sequence: TGTGCCAGCAGGAGCGGGAGAGGGCAGTTCTTC. Translating it yields CASRSGRGQFF.

The V and J genes are TRBV25-1 and TRBJ1-2, with D perhaps matching TRBD1 (5 bases). CDR1 is MGHDK, CDR2 SYGVNS, per germline. This CDR3 comprises 17 residues. V was clipped by 1 base and J by 4 bases, with 19 bases between them. The CDR3 protein is CASSESRGALGGYGYTF. Written as DNA, the CDR3 is TGTGCCAGCAGTGAATCCCGGGGCGCCCTAGGCGGCTATGGCTACACCTTC.

J is TRBJ2-5 and V is TRBV5-6, with TRBD1 as a possible D gene (5 bases). Trimming took off 7 bases at V and 1 base at J, with 17 bases between the two ends. The CDR3 has 15 amino acids. CDR1 and CDR2 (germline): SGHDT, YYEEEE. The CDR3 nucleotides read TGTGCCAGCGGCTCGGTGGGGCTAGGCCAAGAGACCCAGTACTTC. As protein: CASGSVGLGQETQYF.

This rearrangement joins TRBV15 to TRBJ2-7; D is uncertain. V was shortened by 1 base and J by 11 bases, with 12 bases between the two germline ends. This CDR3 contains 12 residues. Germline V gives CDR1 LNHNV, CDR2 YYDKDF (reference sequence). The CDR3 sequence: CATSRAGQVKYF. DNA of the CDR3: TGTGCCACCAGCAGAGCCGGGCAGGTAAAGTACTTC. The full variable domain, in which reference TRBV15 and TRBJ2-7 provide the parts outside the CDR3, is DAMVIQNPRYQVTQFGKPVTLSCSQTLNHNVMYWYQQKSSQAPKLLFHYYDKDFNNEADTPDNFQSRRPNTSFCFLDIRSPGLGDTAMYLCATSRAGQVKYFGPGTRLTVT.

The J gene is TRBJ2-1, the V gene TRBV5-4, with 13 nucleotides matching TRBD2. Germline lookup yields CDR1 SGHNT and CDR2 YYREEE (reference sequence). The CDR3 has 18 residues. The V segment lost 2 bases and the J segment 0 bases; nucleotides outside the gene matches: 5. The CDR3 nucleotides are TGTGCCAGCAGCTTAGGGACTAGCGGGACCAGCTCCTACAATGAGCAGTTCTTC. This translates into CASSLGTSGTSSYNEQFF.

The chain has TRBV29-1 and TRBJ1-1; D possibly corresponds to TRBD1 (6 bases). Germline V gene data show CDR1 as SQVTM and CDR2 as ANQGSEA. CDR3 length: 13 amino acids. Trimming removed 7 bases at V and 1 base at J, with 13 bases between. CDR3 sequence (DNA): TGCAGCGCCGAGGGGGGGGCGAACACTGAAGCTTTCTTT. Translation gives CSAEGGANTEAFF.

This clone was found a few times. The chain employs TRBV7-6 and TRBJ2-7; 16 bases agree with TRBD2. The junction had 13 bases not matched to a gene; V was cut back by 5 bases and J by 6 bases. This CDR3 is 18 amino acids long. CDR1 and CDR2 from the germline V gene are SGHVS and FNYEAQ. Written as DNA, the CDR3 is TGTGCCAGCAGCCCTGGGACTAGCGGGAGGGTGATGAACCCCGAGCAGTACTTC. Translated: CASSPGTSGRVMNPEQYF.

The chain joins TRBV6-1 to TRBJ2-7; 8 bases are shared with TRBD2. V was pared by 1 base and J by 4 bases, with 3 bases of the junction left unmatched. The CDR3 consists of 14 residues. Germline V gives CDR1 MNHNS, CDR2 SASEGT. CDR3 in DNA: TGTGCCAGCAGTGAAGGGCCTAGCGGGTACGAGCAGTACTTC. Translated: CASSEGPSGYEQYF.